This T cell receptor (beta chain) came from a study of blood T cell repertoires in COVID-19. This table comes from immunoSEQ multiplex PCR, and its TCRdb copy is limited to in-frame clones, with some not included. The data show 150,000 to 200,000 clones, 70% to 85% seen once. CDR1 and CDR2 from the germline V gene are SGHRS and YFSETQ. The CDR3 runs to 15 residues. Trimming cost V 0 bases and J 7 bases, with 13 bases left between them. The sample comprised peripheral blood. The chain recombines TRBV5-1 with TRBJ2-2; D is undetermined. The source is a woman of 80 years or more with acute or convalescent COVID-19. This CDR3 is CASSLAQSTGGELFF. Here the CDR3 DNA reads TGCGCCAGCAGCTTGGCCCAGTCAACGGGCGGGGAGCTGTTTTTT.